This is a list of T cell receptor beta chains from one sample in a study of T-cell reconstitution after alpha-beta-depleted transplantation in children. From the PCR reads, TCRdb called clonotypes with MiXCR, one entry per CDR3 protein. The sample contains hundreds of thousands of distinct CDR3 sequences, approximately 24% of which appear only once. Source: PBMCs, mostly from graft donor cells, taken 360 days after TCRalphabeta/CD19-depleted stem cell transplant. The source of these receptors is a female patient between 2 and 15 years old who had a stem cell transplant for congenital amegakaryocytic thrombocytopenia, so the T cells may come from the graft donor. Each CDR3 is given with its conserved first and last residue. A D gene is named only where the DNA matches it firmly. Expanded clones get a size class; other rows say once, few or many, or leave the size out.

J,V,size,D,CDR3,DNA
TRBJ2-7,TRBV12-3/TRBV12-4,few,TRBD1,CASAGTGVYEQYF,TGTGCCAGCGCCGGGACAGGGGTATACGAGCAGTACTTC
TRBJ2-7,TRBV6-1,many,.,CASSPWMGRGPYEQYF,TGTGCCAGCAGCCCATGGATGGGGAGGGGGCCCTACGAGCAGTACTTC
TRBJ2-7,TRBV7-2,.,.,CASSLGPPGEQYF,TGTGCCAGCAGCTTAGGGCCGCCCGGGGAGCAGTACTTC
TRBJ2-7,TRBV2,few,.,CATTGEPNPRHEQYF,TGTGCCACCACTGGAGAACCCAACCCCCGGCACGAGCAGTACTTC
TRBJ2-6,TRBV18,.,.,CASSPAYSSGANVLTF,TGTGCCAGCTCACCAGCCTATAGCTCTGGGGCCAACGTCCTGACTTTC
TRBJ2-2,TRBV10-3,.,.,CASIRTANTGELFF,TGTGCCAGCATTCGGACAGCCAACACCGGGGAGCTGTTTTTT
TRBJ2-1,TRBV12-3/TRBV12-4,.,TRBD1,CASSLASGQGIWNEQFF,TGTGCCAGCAGTTTAGCGTCCGGACAGGGAATTTGGAATGAGCAGTTCTTC
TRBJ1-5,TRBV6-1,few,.,CASSDPRGPQHF,TGTGCCAGCAGTGACCCGAGGGGGCCCCAGCATTTT
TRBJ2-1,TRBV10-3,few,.,CAIKSYNEQFF,TGTGCCATCAAGAGCTACAATGAGCAGTTCTTC
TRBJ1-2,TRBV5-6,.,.,CASSSGLYGYTF,TGTGCCAGCAGCTCGGGTCTCTATGGCTACACCTTC
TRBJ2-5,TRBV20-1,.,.,CSAVAGVTAQYF,TGCAGTGCCGTCGCAGGGGTTACGGCCCAGTACTTC
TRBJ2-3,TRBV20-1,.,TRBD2,CSAPPLAGGADTQYF,TGCAGTGCACCCCCGCTAGCGGGGGGTGCAGATACGCAGTATTTT
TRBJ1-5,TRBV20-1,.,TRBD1,CSADREGSNQPQHF,TGCAGTGCTGACAGGGAGGGTAGCAATCAGCCCCAGCATTTT
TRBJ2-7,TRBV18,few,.,CASSPSAQASSYEQYF,TGTGCCAGCTCACCCTCGGCCCAGGCCAGCTCCTACGAGCAGTACTTC
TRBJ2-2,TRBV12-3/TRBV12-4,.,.,CASSAHPGGELFF,TGTGCCAGCTCCGCACACCCGGGCGGGGAGCTGTTTTTT
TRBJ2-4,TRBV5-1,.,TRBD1,CASSLGRHRGPKNIQYF,TGCGCCAGCAGCTTGGGGAGACACAGGGGTCCCAAAAACATTCAGTACTTC
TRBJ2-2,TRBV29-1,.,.,CSVEYTNTGELFF,TGCAGCGTTGAATACACGAACACCGGGGAGCTGTTTTTT
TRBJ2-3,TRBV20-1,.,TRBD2,CSARDKGSGRWGAQYF,TGCAGTGCTAGAGATAAGGGTAGCGGGAGGTGGGGAGCGCAGTATTTT
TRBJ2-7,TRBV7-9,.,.,CASSFDTSYEQYF,TGTGCCAGCAGCTTTGACACCTCCTACGAGCAGTACTTC
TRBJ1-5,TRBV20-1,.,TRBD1,CSARTTGGSNQPQHF,TGCAGTGCTAGAACAACAGGGGGCAGCAATCAGCCCCAGCATTTT
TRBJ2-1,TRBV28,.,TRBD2,CASIRAGGQYNEQFF,TGTGCCAGCATTAGAGCGGGGGGGCAGTACAATGAGCAGTTCTTC
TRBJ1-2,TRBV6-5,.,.,CASSYSDSIYGYTF,TGTGCCAGCAGTTACTCGGACAGTATCTATGGCTACACCTTC
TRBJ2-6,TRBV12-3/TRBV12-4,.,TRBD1,CASSWTRQGTSGSNVLTF,TGTGCCAGCAGTTGGACGCGACAGGGGACCTCTGGGTCCAACGTCCTGACTTTC